The sequence of this TCR beta chain was determined in a study of siplizumab effects on memory and regulatory T cells. General study points: For mappable alloreactive CD4+ clones, the mean Treg-derived fraction was approximately 69% with siplizumab and around 27% in controls. Alloreactive sequences traceable to unstimulated CD4+ memory cells declined significantly under siplizumab. Naive T cells apparently outstripped memory cells in diversity and seemed major alloresponse contributors.

Trimming shortened V by 3 bases and J by 0 bases, and 18 bases separated the two germline ends. The germline gives CDR1 LNHDA, CDR2 SQIVND (reference sequence). The CDR3 extends over 17 amino acids. TCRdb's table, derived via immunoSEQ multiplex PCR, lists solely in-frame clones and lacks some. The sample yields over 95,000 clones, 93% seen once. On this clone: Its antigen is currently unknown.

The chain employs TRBV19 and TRBJ2-7, with D perhaps TRBD2 (7 bases). The TCR was taken from a human donor in good health. The sequenced material came from non-Treg CD4+ T cells sorted from blood. The CDR3 spells CASSIRRGGPGSYEQYF. CDR3 sequence (DNA): TGTGCCAGTAGTATTAGGCGCGGGGGCCCAGGCTCCTACGAGCAGTACTTC.